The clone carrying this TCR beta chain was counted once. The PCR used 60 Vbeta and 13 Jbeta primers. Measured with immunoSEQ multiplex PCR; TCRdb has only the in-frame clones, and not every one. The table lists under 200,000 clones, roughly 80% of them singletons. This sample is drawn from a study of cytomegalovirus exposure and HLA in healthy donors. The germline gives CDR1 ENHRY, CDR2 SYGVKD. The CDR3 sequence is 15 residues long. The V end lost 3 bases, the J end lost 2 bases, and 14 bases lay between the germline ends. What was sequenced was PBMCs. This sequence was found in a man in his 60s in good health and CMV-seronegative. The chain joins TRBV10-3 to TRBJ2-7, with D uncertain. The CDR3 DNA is TGTGCCATCAGTGACGCAGATACGAAACCCTACGAGCAGTACTTC. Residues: CAISDADTKPYEQYF.